Shown below are 30 T cell receptor beta chains from a single sample sequenced in a study of T cells in Graves' hyperthyroidism and ophthalmopathy. Amplification yielded TCR beta CDR3 regions, with RNA transcripts as the source. Primed by the HTBI set, a first-round RT-PCR was run on the TCR CDR3. TCRdb analysed the multiplex PCR reads with MiXCR anew, one entry per CDR3 protein. The sample holds around 580,000 distinct CDR3 sequences; 35% to 55% are singletons and the top ten take about 8.3%. Sequenced: peripheral blood or thyroid tissue (not recorded which). All receptors derive from a woman aged 18-30 years with Graves' hyperthyroidism.

This clonotype was found many times. The chain has TRBV12-3 or TRBV12-4 and TRBJ1-2; possibly TRBD1 for D (6 bases). There are 15 residues in the CDR3. V dropped 5 bases and J dropped 1 base, with 14 bases sitting between them. CDR3 region: CASSEGGTLNYGYTF. CDR3 sequence (DNA): TGTGCCAGCAGTGAGGGGGGGACGCTTAACTATGGCTACACCTTC.

The chain employs TRBV12-3 or TRBV12-4 and TRBJ1-6, with 7 positions matching TRBD1. The CDR3 covers 11 residues. V trimming: 6 bases; J trimming: 15 bases; junction bases outside the gene matches: 5. The CDR3 DNA is TGTGCCAGCAGCCCTAGGGGGCGCCTCCACTTT. Translating gives CASSPRGRLHF.

This clonotype came up many times. The V gene is TRBV7-9, the J gene TRBJ2-7; D gene unclear. V was pared by 5 bases and J by 6 bases, with 14 bases between. The germline CDR1 and CDR2 sequences are SEHNR and FQNEAQ (reference sequence). The CDR3 spans 13 residues. The CDR3 coding sequence is TGTGCCAGCAGCACTGTCCTCCCAGGCGAGCAGTACTTC. This gives the protein CASSTVLPGEQYF. The whole variable domain, filled in from reference TRBV7-9 and TRBJ2-7, reads DTGVSQNPRHKITKRGQNVTFRCDPISEHNRLYWYRQTLGQGPEFLTYFQNEAQLEKSRLLSDRFSAERPKGSFSTLEIQRTEQGDSAMYLCASSTVLPGEQYFGPGTRLTVT.

The V and J genes are TRBV2 and TRBJ1-4, with D maybe TRBD1 (6 bases). The CDR3 has 14 amino acids. The V gene's germline CDR1 is SNHLY and CDR2 FYNNEI. CDR3 amino acids: CARPNRDTNEKLFF. DNA for the CDR3: TGTGCTAGACCGAACAGGGACACTAATGAAAAACTGTTTTTT.

This clonotype was observed many times. The chain combines TRBV4-3 with TRBJ2-2; D not resolved. Trimming cost V 0 bases and J 0 bases, with 5 bases left between them. The CDR3 sequence is 15 residues long. Germline assignment: CDR1 LGHNA and CDR2 YSLEER. The CDR3 DNA follows: TGCGCCAGCAGCCAAGATGTGACGAACACCGGGGAGCTGTTTTTT. Amino acids: CASSQDVTNTGELFF.

This clonotype was recorded at least ten times. This chain connects TRBV7-2 to TRBJ2-7; the match to TRBD2 covers 14 bases. CDR3 length: 15 residues. With V trimmed by 4 bases and J by 9 bases, 8 bases remained unmatched. The germline V gene has CDR1 SGHTA and CDR2 FQGNSA. The chain's CDR3 is CASSSPGLAGEGQYF. The CDR3 DNA sequence: TGTGCCAGCAGCTCGCCGGGACTAGCGGGAGAGGGGCAGTACTTC. The full variable domain, in which reference TRBV7-2 and TRBJ2-7 provide the parts outside the CDR3, is GAGVSQSPSNKVTEKGKDVELRCDPISGHTALYWYRQSLGQGLEFLIYFQGNSAPDKSGLPSDRFSAERTGGSVSTLTIQRTQQEDSAVYLCASSSPGLAGEGQYFGPGTRLTVT.

This rearrangement joins TRBV29-1 to TRBJ1-1, with D uncertain. This CDR3 contains 14 residues. The V gene lost 2 bases and the J gene lost 0 bases, with 10 bases spanning the gap. Germline CDR1 is SQVTM and CDR2 is ANQGSEA. In DNA form, the CDR3 reads TGCAGCGTTGAAATTGGAGGGATGAACACTGAAGCTTTCTTT. Translating gives CSVEIGGMNTEAFF. Combining the CDR3 with reference TRBV29-1 and TRBJ1-1 gives the whole variable domain SAVISQKPSRDICQRGTSLTIQCQVDSQVTMMFWYRQQPGQSLTLIATANQGSEATYESGFVIDKFPISRPNLTFSTLTVSNMSPEDSSIYLCSVEIGGMNTEAFFGQGTRLTVV.

The chain uses TRBV20-1 and TRBJ2-6; D not certain. V was cut by 0 bases and J by 4 bases, with 10 bases left in between. The CDR3 extends over 15 amino acids. Per germline, CDR1 DFQATT and CDR2 SNEGSKA (reference sequence). CDR3 in DNA: TGCAGTGCTAGAGACGCCAGGTCGGGGGCCAACGTCCTGACTTTC. Protein product: CSARDARSGANVLTF.

At least ten counts were recorded for this clonotype. The chain joins TRBV5-1 to TRBJ2-7; D is perhaps TRBD2 (5 bases). Trimming shortened V by 3 bases and J by 3 bases, and 13 bases separated the two germline ends. CDR1 and CDR2 from the germline V gene are SGHRS and YFSETQ. The CDR3 consists of 14 residues. In DNA, the CDR3 is TGCGCCAGCAGCTCTCGGACTCCCGTCTACGAGCAGTACTTC. Protein: CASSSRTPVYEQYF.

This clonotype has at least ten counts. The gene calls are TRBV5-1 and TRBJ1-1; D is undetermined. The CDR3 sequence is 13 residues long. CDR1 is SGHRS and CDR2 is YFSETQ in the germline V gene. V was pared by 4 bases and J by 3 bases, with 10 bases between. For the CDR3, the DNA is TGCGCCAGCAGCACGGCCGAGGACACTGAAGCTTTCTTT. Translated, it gives CASSTAEDTEAFF.

This chain joins TRBV13 and TRBJ2-7; perhaps D is TRBD1 or TRBD2 (7 bases each). The J call is in doubt because the DNA end fits TRBJ2-1 better. CDR3 length: 15 residues. CDR1 is PRHDT, CDR2 FYEKMQ, per germline (reference sequence). Here the CDR3 DNA reads TGTGCCAGCAGCTTAGGCAGGGGGGGGAGAGATGAGCAGTTCTTC. It is translated as CASSLGRGGRDEQFF.

The rearrangement joins TRBV5-1 to TRBJ2-2; TRBD1 matches 7 bases. The V and J ends lost 4 bases and 1 base, in that order; junction bases with no gene match: 4. CDR1 and CDR2 from the germline V gene are SGHRS and YFSETQ. This CDR3 comprises 15 residues. As DNA, the CDR3 is TGCGCCAGCAGCCGGGGACAGATGAACACCGGGGAGCTGTTTTTT. This gives the protein CASSRGQMNTGELFF.

Points on this clonotype: Since the CDR3 does not end with the conserved phenylalanine or tryptophan, this likely comes from a read error. No DNA is shown, since the ends of the CDR3 on it are uncertain; the CDR3 is the one TCRdb lists. The rearrangement links TRBV15 to TRBJ2-7; the D call TRBD2 from the table was never checked on the DNA. The CDR3 has 9 residues if both end residues are counted. CDR1 and CDR2 from the germline V gene are LNHNV and YYDKDF (reference sequence). CDR3 region: CATSRDETS.

The rearrangement uses TRBV7-6 and TRBJ1-2; 8 bases line up with TRBD1. This CDR3 contains 14 residues. V lost 5 bases to trimming and J lost 2 bases; unmatched junction nucleotides: 4. Germline-derived CDR1 and CDR2 are SGHVS and FNYEAQ. Written as DNA, the CDR3 is TGTGCCAGCAGCAGGGGGGACAGGAACTATGGCTACACCTTC. Its protein is CASSRGDRNYGYTF.

This clonotype has only one observation. This chain connects TRBV19 to TRBJ1-3; 11 bases align to TRBD1. Germline trimming cut 5 bases from V and 2 bases from J; bases unmatched to any gene: 5. Germline CDR1 is LNHDA and CDR2 is SQIVND (reference sequence). The CDR3 length is 16 residues. This CDR3 is CASSRTGGKAGNTIYF. CDR3 nucleotide sequence: TGTGCCAGTAGTCGGACAGGGGGCAAGGCTGGAAACACCATATATTTT.

As regards this clonotype: A clone one base away is much larger, so this may be a read error. The V call is TRBV7-3, the J call TRBJ2-7; D unclear. Germline V gives CDR1 SGHTA, CDR2 FQGTGA. The CDR3 contains 16 residues. The CDR3: CVSSLVPASSSYEQYF. In DNA form, the CDR3 reads TGTGTCAGCAGCTTAGTACCAGCCTCCAGCTCATACGAGCAGTACTTC.

This chain links TRBV18 with TRBJ1-1, with unresolved D. The CDR3 runs to 15 residues. Trimming pared 3 bases from V and 4 bases from J, leaving 15 bases between. CDR1 and CDR2 (germline): KGHSH, LQKENI. CDR3 nucleotide sequence: TGTGCCAGCTCACCCCCCCGCAGTGGTGGCACTGAAGCTTTCTTT. It yields the protein CASSPPRSGGTEAFF.

Notes on this clonotype: At one of its ends the junction is not consistent with the germline gene, which may arise from a read error. V usage is TRBV20-1 and J usage is TRBJ1-6; 7 nucleotides match TRBD1. CDR3 length equals 17 residues. CDR1 is DFQATT and CDR2 is SNEGSKA in the germline V gene (reference sequence). The CDR3 protein is CCASAGQGQTFGSPLHF. The CDR3 DNA reads as TGCTGTGCCAGTGCGGGTCAGGGACAGACCTTTGGTTCACCCCTCCACTTT.

The chain has TRBV24-1 and TRBJ2-1; no clear D. The length of the CDR3 is 15 residues. Germline-derived CDR1 and CDR2 are KGHDR and SFDVKD. Deletions cut 4 bases from V and 2 bases from J, with 11 bases between. CDR3 amino acids: CATSDSTETYNEQFF. The CDR3 coding sequence is TGTGCCACCAGTGACTCAACCGAAACCTACAATGAGCAGTTCTTC.

This clonotype was detected many times. The rearrangement links TRBV10-3 to TRBJ1-1; D not certain. This CDR3 contains 15 residues. The germline V gene encodes CDR1 ENHRY and CDR2 SYGVKD. V shed 0 bases and J shed 1 base, with 9 bases lying between them. The CDR3 region is CAISESKGGNTEAFF. The CDR3 DNA is TGTGCCATCAGTGAGTCGAAGGGTGGGAACACTGAAGCTTTCTTT.

The chain uses TRBV12-5 and TRBJ1-5, with TRBD1 identical over 7 bases. The CDR3 sequence is 17 residues long. The germline CDR1 and CDR2 sequences are LGHNT and FRNRAP. Losses at the gene ends were 4 bases for V and 2 bases for J; bases not matched to a gene: 11. Here the CDR3 DNA reads TGTGCTAGTGGTTCAGGGGGGGTACTTGGTGGCAATCAGCCCCAGCATTTT. Encoded protein: CASGSGGVLGGNQPQHF.

The chain carries TRBV12-3 or TRBV12-4 and TRBJ1-1, with TRBD1 identical over 8 bases. With V trimmed by 5 bases and J by 2 bases, 7 bases remained unmatched. The CDR3 totals 15 residues. CDR3 region: CASSPRTGFNTEAFF. The CDR3 DNA reads as TGTGCCAGCAGTCCGCGGACAGGGTTCAACACTGAAGCTTTCTTT.

This clonotype was seen at least ten times. A read error may explain this, as a much larger clone is one base away. The CDR3, as DNA: TGTGCCAGCAGACCCGACAGGGAGAACACTGAAGCTTTCTTT. Translated: CASRPDRENTEAFF. The J gene is TRBJ1-1, the V gene TRBV7-3, with TRBD1 identical over 7 bases. Per germline, CDR1 SGHTA and CDR2 FQGTGA. The CDR3 has 14 amino acids. V gave up 6 bases and J gave up 1 base; unmatched junction bases: 5.

V and J are TRBV9 and TRBJ2-2; D gene ambiguous. Germline V gene data show CDR1 as SGDLS and CDR2 as YYNGEE. V gave up 4 bases and J gave up 9 bases, with 7 bases separating them. This CDR3 spans 11 amino acids. DNA for the CDR3: TGTGCCAGCAGCCTGACCTGGGAGCTGTTTTTT. Translating gives CASSLTWELFF.

In this sample, this clonotype turned up many times. V is TRBV24-1 and J is TRBJ2-2, with D hard to call. The CDR3 length is 14 residues. Trimming removed 5 bases at V and 2 bases at J, with 8 bases between. The germline V gene encodes CDR1 KGHDR and CDR2 SFDVKD. For the CDR3, the DNA is TGTGCCACCAGTGGTCCACCAAACACCGGGGAGCTGTTTTTT. Its translation is CATSGPPNTGELFF.

This clonotype was counted a few times. Since a much larger clone is just one base distant, this may be a read error. The chain recombines TRBV7-9 with TRBJ2-6, with D perhaps assigned TRBD1 or TRBD2 (5 bases each). This CDR3 region has 20 residues. Per germline, CDR1 SEHNR and CDR2 FQNEAQ (reference sequence). CDR3 protein: CASSLADLGVSGSGASVLTF. The CDR3 nucleotides read TGTGCCAGCAGCTTAGCCGATTTGGGGGTCTCGGGGTCTGGGGCCAGCGTCCTGACTTTC.

This clonotype came up many times. This sequence joins TRBV5-1 and TRBJ2-7; D may be TRBD1 or TRBD2 (5 bases each). Per germline, CDR1 SGHRS and CDR2 YFSETQ. The CDR3 sequence is 14 residues long. V was shortened by 4 bases and J by 4 bases, with 15 bases between the two germline ends. DNA of the CDR3: TGCGCCAGCAGCCCTGGGACGGTCCTATACGAGCAGTACTTC. This sequence encodes CASSPGTVLYEQYF.

The genes are TRBV7-3 and TRBJ2-7; D is undetermined. The closer fit of TRBJ2-1 to the DNA end suggests the J call may be wrong. Looked up from germline, CDR1 is SGHTA and CDR2 is FQGTGA. The CDR3 has 13 residues. CDR3: CASSSSAENEQFF. CDR3 in DNA: TGTGCCAGCAGCTCTAGTGCAGAAAATGAGCAGTTCTTC.

In its sample, this clonotype was seen many times. J is TRBJ1-4 and V is TRBV10-1; 7 bases are shared with TRBD1. Germline assignment: CDR1 WNHNN and CDR2 SYGVQD (reference sequence). Trimming removed 4 bases from V and 6 bases from J; junction bases left unmatched: 5. The CDR3 is made up of 14 amino acids. The CDR3 sequence is CASSGGGSDEKLFF. In DNA, the CDR3 is TGCGCCAGCAGTGGAGGGGGCTCGGATGAAAAACTGTTTTTT.

This chain links TRBV25-1 with TRBJ2-1; 7 bases align to TRBD1. V trimming: 10 bases; J trimming: 8 bases; junction bases outside the gene matches: 14. Germline assignment: CDR1 MGHDK and CDR2 SYGVNS. The CDR3 spans 14 residues. CDR3 coding DNA: TGTGCCACCGCGAGGGACAGATCAAACGATGAGCAGTTCTTC. Protein sequence: CATARDRSNDEQFF. The variable domain in full, completed from reference TRBV25-1 and TRBJ2-1, reads EADIYQTPRYLVIGTGKKITLECSQTMGHDKMYWYQQDPGMELHLIHYSYGVNSTEKGDLSSESTVSRIRTEHFPLTLESARPSHTSQYLCATARDRSNDEQFFGPGTRLTVL.